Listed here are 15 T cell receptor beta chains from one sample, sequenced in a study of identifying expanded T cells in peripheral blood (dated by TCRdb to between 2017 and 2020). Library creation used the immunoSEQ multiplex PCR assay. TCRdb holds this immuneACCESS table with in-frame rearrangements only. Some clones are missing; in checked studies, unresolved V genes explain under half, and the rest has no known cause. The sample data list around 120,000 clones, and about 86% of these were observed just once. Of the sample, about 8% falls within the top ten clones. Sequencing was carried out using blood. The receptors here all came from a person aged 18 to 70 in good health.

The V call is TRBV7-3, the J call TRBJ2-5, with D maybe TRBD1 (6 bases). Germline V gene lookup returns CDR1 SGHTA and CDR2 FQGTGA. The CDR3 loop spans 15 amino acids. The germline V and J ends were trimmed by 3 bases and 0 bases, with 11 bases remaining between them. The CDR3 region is CASSFRGGYQETQYF. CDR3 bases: TGTGCCAGCAGCTTTCGAGGGGGATACCAAGAGACCCAGTACTTC.

The CDR3 bases are TGTGCCAGCTCACCAAGGACAAGGGAAGATACGCAGTATTTT. Translated: CASSPRTREDTQYF. V gene TRBV18 combines with J gene TRBJ2-3; the D gene is possibly TRBD1 (5 bases). This CDR3 is 14 amino acids long. CDR1 is KGHSH, CDR2 LQKENI, per germline. Trimming shortened V by 2 bases and J by 5 bases, and 11 bases separated the two germline ends.

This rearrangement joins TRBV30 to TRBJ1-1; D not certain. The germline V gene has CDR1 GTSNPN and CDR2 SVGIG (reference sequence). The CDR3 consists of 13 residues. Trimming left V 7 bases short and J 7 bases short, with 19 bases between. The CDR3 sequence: CASQQDLRDEAFF. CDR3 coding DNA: TGTGCCTCGCAACAAGACCTGCGGGATGAAGCTTTCTTT.

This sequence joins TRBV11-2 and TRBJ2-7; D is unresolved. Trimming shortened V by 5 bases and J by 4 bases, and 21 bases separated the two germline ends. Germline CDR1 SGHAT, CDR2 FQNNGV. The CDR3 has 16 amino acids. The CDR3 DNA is TGTGCCAGCAGCCCAACTACGCGGCCTCGTCCTTACGAGCAGTACTTC. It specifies CASSPTTRPRPYEQYF.

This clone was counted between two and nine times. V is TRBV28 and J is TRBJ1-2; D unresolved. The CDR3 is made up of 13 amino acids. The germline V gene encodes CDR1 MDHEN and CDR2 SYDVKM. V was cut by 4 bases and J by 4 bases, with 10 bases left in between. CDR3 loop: CASSSKDPYGYTF. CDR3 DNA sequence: TGTGCCAGCAGTTCAAAGGACCCCTATGGCTACACCTTC.

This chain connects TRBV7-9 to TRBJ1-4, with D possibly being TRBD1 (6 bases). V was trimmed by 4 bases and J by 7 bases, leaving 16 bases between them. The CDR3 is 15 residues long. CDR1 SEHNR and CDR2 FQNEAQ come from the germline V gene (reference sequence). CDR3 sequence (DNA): TGTGCCAGCAGCTCCAATTCAGGGGCATTTGAAAAACTGTTTTTT. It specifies CASSSNSGAFEKLFF. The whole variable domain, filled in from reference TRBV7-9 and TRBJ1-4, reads DTGVSQNPRHKITKRGQNVTFRCDPISEHNRLYWYRQTLGQGPEFLTYFQNEAQLEKSRLLSDRFSAERPKGSFSTLEIQRTEQGDSAMYLCASSSNSGAFEKLFFGSGTQLSVL.

The DNA of the CDR3 is TGTGCCTGGAGTGTACGAGGGCGAAACACCATATATTTT. Its protein product is CAWSVRGRNTIYF. This chain uses TRBV30 with TRBJ1-3, with no clear D. Germline V gene sequence: CDR1 GTSNPN, CDR2 SVGIG (reference sequence). Trimming removed 0 bases at V and 5 bases at J, with 8 bases between. The CDR3 covers 13 residues.

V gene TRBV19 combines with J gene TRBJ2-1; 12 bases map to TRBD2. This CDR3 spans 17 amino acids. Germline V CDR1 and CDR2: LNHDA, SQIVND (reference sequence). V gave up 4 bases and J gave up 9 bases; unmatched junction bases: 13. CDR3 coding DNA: TGTGCCAGTAGTAAAAAGACTAGCGGGAGCGGGTCGCGTGAGCAGTTCTTC. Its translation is CASSKKTSGSGSREQFF.

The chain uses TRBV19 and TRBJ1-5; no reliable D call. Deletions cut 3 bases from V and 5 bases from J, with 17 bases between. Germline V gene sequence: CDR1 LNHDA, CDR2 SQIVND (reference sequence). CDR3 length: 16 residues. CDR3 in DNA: TGTGCCAGTAGTATGGATCAGGTGGTATTACATCAGCCCCAGCATTTT. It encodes CASSMDQVVLHQPQHF. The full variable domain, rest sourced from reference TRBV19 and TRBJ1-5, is DGGITQSPKYLFRKEGQNVTLSCEQNLNHDAMYWYRQDPGQGLRLIYYSQIVNDFQKGDIAEGYSVSREKKESFPLTVTSAQKNPTAFYLCASSMDQVVLHQPQHFGDGTRLSIL.

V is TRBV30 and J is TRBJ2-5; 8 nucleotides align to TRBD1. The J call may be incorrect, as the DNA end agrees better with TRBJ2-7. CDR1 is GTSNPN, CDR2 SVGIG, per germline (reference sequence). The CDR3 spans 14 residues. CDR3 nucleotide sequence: TGTGCCTGGAGTGTACAGGGGGGACAGGTCGAGCAGTACTTC. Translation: CAWSVQGGQVEQYF.

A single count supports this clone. CDR3 loop: CASSLVSDGRYGYTF. The CDR3, as DNA: TGTGCCAGCAGCTTAGTATCCGACGGCCGCTATGGCTACACCTTC. This rearrangement joins TRBV7-2 to TRBJ1-2; unclear D gene. The V gene's germline CDR1 is SGHTA and CDR2 FQGNSA. This CDR3 comprises 15 residues. V lost 1 base, J lost 4 bases, and 13 bases lay in between.

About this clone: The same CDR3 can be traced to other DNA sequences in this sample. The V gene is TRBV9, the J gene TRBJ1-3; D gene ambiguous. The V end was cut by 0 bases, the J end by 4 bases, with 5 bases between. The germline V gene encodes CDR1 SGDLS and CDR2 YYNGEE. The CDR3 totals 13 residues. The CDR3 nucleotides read TGTGCCAGCAGCGTAGGCCAGGGAAACACCATATATTTT. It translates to CASSVGQGNTIYF.

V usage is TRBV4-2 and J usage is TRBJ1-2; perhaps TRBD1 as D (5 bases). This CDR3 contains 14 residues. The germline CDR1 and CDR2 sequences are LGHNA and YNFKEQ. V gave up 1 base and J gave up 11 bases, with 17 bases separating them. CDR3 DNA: TGTGCCAGCAGCCAAGTCGGGGCTGATTTCCGGTACACCTTC. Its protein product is CASSQVGADFRYTF.

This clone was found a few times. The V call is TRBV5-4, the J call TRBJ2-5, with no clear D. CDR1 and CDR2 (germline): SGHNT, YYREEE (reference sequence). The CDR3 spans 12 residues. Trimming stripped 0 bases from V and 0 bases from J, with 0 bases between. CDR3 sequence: CASSLDQETQYF. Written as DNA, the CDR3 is TGTGCCAGCAGCTTGGACCAAGAGACCCAGTACTTC.

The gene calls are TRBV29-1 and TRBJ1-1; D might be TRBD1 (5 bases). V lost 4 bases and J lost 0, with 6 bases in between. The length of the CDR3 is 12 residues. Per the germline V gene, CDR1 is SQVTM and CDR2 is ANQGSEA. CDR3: CSVGGLNTEAFF. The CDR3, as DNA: TGCAGCGTTGGGGGCTTGAACACTGAAGCTTTCTTT. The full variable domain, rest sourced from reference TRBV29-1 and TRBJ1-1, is SAVISQKPSRDICQRGTSLTIQCQVDSQVTMMFWYRQQPGQSLTLIATANQGSEATYESGFVIDKFPISRPNLTFSTLTVSNMSPEDSSIYLCSVGGLNTEAFFGQGTRLTVV.